The clone carrying this TCR beta chain has more than one count but fewer than ten. Its antigen is as yet unknown. From germline, CDR1 is SGHVS and CDR2 FNYEAQ. The V gene end was trimmed by 5 bases and the J gene end by 4 bases; junction bases not matched to a gene: 13. This CDR3 has 16 amino acids. Generated by immunoSEQ multiplex PCR, the TCRdb table keeps only in-frame clones and is missing some. The data contain approximately 120,000 clones, more than 80% of them seen just once; the ten biggest clones take up 3.5% to 5%. The data belong to a study of T cell responses to AZD1222 COVID-19 vaccine. The study, taken as a whole, reports: Spike regions recognized by vaccine-associated CD4 TCRs spanned the protein, led by 160-218 and 743-854.

The clonotype comes from an adult who received the AZD1222 COVID-19 vaccine. The chain carries TRBV7-6 and TRBJ1-2, with 7 bases identical to TRBD1. Sequences were derived from peripheral blood, sampled 28 days after the second AZD1222 dose. CDR3 residues: CASSPRVEGAVYGYTF. CDR3 DNA sequence: TGTGCCAGCAGCCCCCGGGTAGAGGGGGCTGTCTATGGCTACACCTTC.